The clone carrying this T cell receptor (beta chain) was counted once. The data stem from a study of T cell changes during pregnancy in multiple sclerosis. The V gene's germline CDR1 is LGHNA and CDR2 YSLEER. The J segment lost 2 bases and the V segment lost 4 bases, leaving 5 bases of the junction unmatched. CDR3 length equals 17 residues. Only in-frame clones appear in the TCRdb table, and some are missing; sequencing was by immunoSEQ multiplex PCR. The sample contains roughly 18,000 clones, 80% to 90% of which appear only once. This chain joins TRBV4-3 and TRBJ1-4; TRBD1 agrees at 12 bases. The source was CD8+ T cells from peripheral blood mononuclear cells, collected after pregnancy. This TCR derives from a female donor in good health, enrolled as a control in a pregnancy study. The DNA for the CDR3 is TGCGCCAGCAGCCCCGGGACAGGGGGCTCCACTAATGAAAAACTGTTTTTT. Translation: CASSPGTGGSTNEKLFF.